One sample yielded the 24 T cell receptor beta chains listed below, sequenced in a study of regulatory T cells in long-lasting Graves disease. HTBI primers from iRepertoire and Arm-PCR of CDR3 regions yielded the TCR beta libraries. TCRdb re-analysed the multiplex PCR reads in MiXCR, keeping a single row per CDR3 protein. The data show 400,000 to 500,000 distinct CDR3 sequences, 15% seen once. This sample's time point: newly diagnosed GD, antithyroid drugs for less than 3 months. The TCR library was prepared using RNA isolated from PBMCs. These data are also associated with another study on T cells in Graves' hyperthyroidism and ophthalmopathy.

The material sequenced was peripheral blood mononuclear cells (PBMCs), taken at new diagnosis, from a patient treated with antithyroid drugs. The receptors shown here come from a woman in her thirties or forties with Graves disease.

This clonotype was seen a handful of times. It may be a read error: a sequence one base away is much more abundant. The chain is built from TRBV13 and TRBJ2-7; TRBD1 agrees at 10 bases. J lost 4 bases, V lost 3 bases, and 3 bases had no gene match. Germline lookup yields CDR1 PRHDT and CDR2 FYEKMQ (reference sequence). CDR3 length: 14 residues. CDR3 region: CASSLGTGEYEQYF. The CDR3, as DNA: TGTGCCAGCAGCTTGGGGACAGGGGAATACGAGCAGTACTTC. Complete variable domain (other parts from reference TRBV13 and TRBJ2-7): AAGVIQSPRHLIKEKRETATLKCYPIPRHDTVYWYQQGPGQDPQFLISFYEKMQSDKGSIPDRFSAQQFSDYHSELNMSSLELGDSALYFCASSLGTGEYEQYFGPGTRLTVT.

J is TRBJ2-2 and V is TRBV6-5; 9 bases align to TRBD2. V gave up 2 bases and J gave up 4 bases; unmatched junction bases: 5. The CDR3 loop spans 16 amino acids. Germline V gene lookup returns CDR1 MNHEY and CDR2 SVGAGI. The CDR3 region is CASSYPGTSSTGELFF. The DNA for the CDR3 is TGTGCCAGCAGTTACCCCGGGACTAGCAGCACCGGGGAGCTGTTTTTT.

This clonotype was found a few times. This chain connects TRBV12-3 or TRBV12-4 to TRBJ2-1; D might be TRBD1 (6 bases). The CDR3 length is 14 residues. Trimming took 5 bases from V and 9 from J, leaving 17 bases between them. The CDR3 coding sequence is TGTGCCAGCAGTCCCAAGGGGGATGGGGCTGAGCAGTTCTTC. Protein sequence: CASSPKGDGAEQFF.

This clonotype was observed many times. The genes are TRBV12-3 or TRBV12-4 and TRBJ2-3; 9 nucleotides align to TRBD2. After removal of 3 bases from V and 4 bases from J, the junction contained 20 bases not matched to a gene. The CDR3 totals 20 residues. The CDR3 is CASSFIADPRSGSRADTQYF. The DNA for the CDR3 is TGTGCCAGCAGTTTTATCGCTGACCCCCGTAGCGGGAGCCGCGCAGATACGCAGTATTTT.

Ten or more counts support this clonotype. J is TRBJ2-1 and V is TRBV7-2; D assignment may be TRBD1 or TRBD2 (6 bases each). This CDR3 comprises 19 residues. The V end was cut by 2 bases, the J end by 8 bases, with 28 bases between. CDR1 and CDR2 (germline): SGHTA, FQGNSA. CDR3 region: CASSLPALGGGLIWDEQFF. The CDR3 region has the DNA TGTGCCAGCAGCTTACCCGCGCTAGGAGGGGGTTTGATTTGGGATGAGCAGTTCTTC.

This clonotype occurred a few times. The chain recombines TRBV5-4 with TRBJ2-3, with D possibly matching TRBD2 (6 bases). Per the germline V gene, CDR1 is SGHNT and CDR2 is YYREEE (reference sequence). The CDR3 is 15 amino acids. Trimming pared 4 bases from V and 4 bases from J, leaving 16 bases between. The CDR3 sequence: CASSLRGGEADTQYF. The CDR3 nucleotides are TGTGCCAGCAGCCTGAGAGGCGGGGAGGCAGATACGCAGTATTTT.

There are many counts of this clonotype. The chain links TRBV6-2 or TRBV6-3 to TRBJ2-3; 9 nucleotides line up with TRBD1. The trim removed 0 bases at V and 2 bases at J, leaving 18 bases unmatched. The CDR3 sequence is 21 residues long. Per germline, CDR1 MNHEY and CDR2 SVGEGT. The CDR3, as DNA: TGTGCCAGCAGTTACTCGACCGGGACAGGGTCCTTCTGGCGAGTCACAGATACGCAGTATTTT. Its translation: CASSYSTGTGSFWRVTDTQYF.

The table lists this clonotype with many counts. The chain combines TRBV3-1 with TRBJ1-6; TRBD1 is a possible D gene (5 bases). Germline V gene sequence: CDR1 LGHDT, CDR2 YNNKEL (reference sequence). This CDR3 spans 15 amino acids. V lost 4 bases and J lost 6, with 13 bases in between. This chain's CDR3 is CASSPPGGGNSPLHF. CDR3 coding DNA: TGTGCCAGCAGCCCGCCGGGGGGAGGTAATTCACCCCTCCACTTT.

Ten or more counts support this clonotype. This CDR3 is CAISEQTGYTF. The CDR3 nucleotides read TGTGCCATCAGTGAACAGACAGGCTACACCTTC. V usage is TRBV10-3 and J usage is TRBJ1-2; D call uncertain. The V and J ends lost 3 bases and 8 bases respectively, with 7 bases between them. Germline assignment: CDR1 ENHRY and CDR2 SYGVKD. This CDR3 contains 11 residues.

This clonotype was seen ten or more times. V usage is TRBV20-1 and J usage is TRBJ1-6, with no clear D. V lost 0 bases to trimming and J lost 8 bases, with 11 bases between them. Germline-derived CDR1 and CDR2 are DFQATT and SNEGSKA (reference sequence). The CDR3 runs to 14 residues. The CDR3 here is CSAREPGPDSPLHF. The DNA of the CDR3 is TGCAGTGCTAGAGAACCGGGTCCGGATTCACCCCTCCACTTT.

Comments on this clonotype: A read error may explain this, as a much larger clone is one base away. The conserved phenylalanine or tryptophan normally closing the CDR3 is absent here, so this likely arose from a read error. This chain joins TRBV10-1 and TRBJ2-7; 10 bases fit TRBD1. The CDR3 loop spans 16 amino acids. Germline lookup yields CDR1 WNHNN and CDR2 SYGVQD (reference sequence). The CDR3 loop reads CASSEAGQGGLYEQYL. The CDR3 DNA reads TGTGCCAGCAGTGAAGCTGGACAGGGGGGCCTCTACGAGCAGTACCTC.

This clonotype was seen at least ten times. The chain carries TRBV12-3 or TRBV12-4 and TRBJ2-3; unclear D gene. With 10 bases removed from V and 5 bases from J, the gap between germline ends came to 13 bases. The CDR3 is 12 residues long. This CDR3 reads CAIILPEDTQYF. In DNA, the CDR3 is TGTGCCATCATTCTACCAGAAGATACGCAGTATTTT.

The chain uses TRBV2 and TRBJ2-1; a possible D gene is TRBD1 (5 bases). Germline CDR1 and CDR2: SNHLY and FYNNEI. This CDR3 region has 13 residues. The V gene lost 4 bases and the J gene lost 12 bases, with 16 bases spanning the gap. CDR3 loop: CASSVARVIGQFF. In DNA form, the CDR3 reads TGTGCCAGCAGTGTGGCCAGGGTGATTGGGCAGTTCTTC.

In its sample, this clonotype was seen many times. The chain couples TRBV18 to TRBJ2-6, with D possibly being TRBD1 (6 bases). The CDR3 extends over 16 amino acids. Looked up from germline, CDR1 is KGHSH and CDR2 is LQKENI. V dropped 8 bases and J dropped 1 base, with 15 bases sitting between them. In DNA, the CDR3 is TGTGCCAGCCAACCTCGAGGACAGTCTGGGGCCAACGTCCTGACTTTC. It translates to CASQPRGQSGANVLTF.

The count of this clonotype is one. A much larger clone differs from this one at a single base, so this may be a read error. The chain has TRBV6-2 or TRBV6-3 and TRBJ2-5, with no clear D. Germline V gives CDR1 MNHEY, CDR2 SVGEGT. This CDR3 has 14 residues. V was shortened by 6 bases and J by 4 bases, with 15 bases between the two germline ends. The CDR3 DNA sequence: TGTGCCAGCAGCAGTGACCACACGGGAGAGACCCAGTACTTC. This encodes CASSSDHTGETQYF.

In this sample, this clonotype turned up many times. CDR3 residues: CASCDGTGGNEQFF. The CDR3 DNA sequence: TGTGCCAGCTGCGATGGGACAGGGGGCAATGAGCAGTTCTTC. The chain couples TRBV2 to TRBJ2-1; 11 bases match TRBD1. J lost 6 bases, V lost 8 bases, and 6 bases had no gene match. CDR1 is SNHLY, CDR2 FYNNEI, per germline. The length of the CDR3 is 14 residues. The full variable domain, completed using reference TRBV2 and TRBJ2-1, is EPEVTQTPSHQVTQMGQEVILRCVPISNHLYFYWYRQILGQKVEFLVSFYNNEISEKSEIFDDQFSVERPDGSNFTLKIRSTKLEDSAMYFCASCDGTGGNEQFFGPGTRLTVL.

This clonotype was counted many times. This chain connects TRBV28 to TRBJ2-3; no definite D call. The V and J ends lost 4 bases and 5 bases respectively, with 16 bases between them. CDR1 MDHEN and CDR2 SYDVKM come from the germline V gene. The CDR3 contains 15 residues. CDR3 residues: CASSSSFSTQDTQYF. The CDR3 nucleotides are TGTGCCAGCAGTTCATCTTTCTCCACCCAAGATACGCAGTATTTT. The variable domain in full, with the rest retrieved from reference TRBV28 and TRBJ2-3, is DVKVTQSSRYLVKRTGEKVFLECVQDMDHENMFWYRQDPGLGLRLIYFSYDVKMKEKGDIPEGYSVSREKKERFSLILESASTNQTSMYLCASSSSFSTQDTQYFGPGTRLTVL.

This clonotype was counted between two and nine times. The chain recombines TRBV3-1 with TRBJ2-3, with D hard to call. Germline CDR1 is LGHDT and CDR2 is YNNKEL (reference sequence). The CDR3 sequence is 13 residues long. V was cut by 6 bases and J by 7 bases, with 14 bases left in between. The CDR3 region is CASSPGPTYTQYF. CDR3 nucleotides: TGTGCCAGCAGTCCCGGTCCTACCTATACGCAGTATTTT.

This clonotype has more than one count but fewer than ten. This chain uses TRBV6-8 with TRBJ2-7, with 9 bases aligning to TRBD1. This CDR3 is 17 amino acids long. Germline V gene lookup returns CDR1 MNHGY and CDR2 SAAAGT. Losses at the gene ends were 6 bases for V and 3 bases for J; bases not matched to a gene: 15. The CDR3 spells CASRTLFDRGRGYEQYF. CDR3 bases: TGTGCCAGCAGGACCCTCTTCGACAGGGGGAGAGGCTACGAGCAGTACTTC.

The chain links TRBV3-1 to TRBJ1-5, with D possibly being TRBD1 (6 bases). The J call could be wrong; TRBJ2-3 is a better fit for the DNA end. Germline lookup yields CDR1 LGHDT and CDR2 YNNKEL (reference sequence). The CDR3 extends over 15 amino acids. The CDR3 is CASSQAAGVNQPQYF. For the CDR3, the DNA is TGTGCCAGCAGCCAAGCGGCAGGGGTCAATCAGCCCCAGTATTTT.

This clonotype was observed at least ten times. The chain is built from TRBV7-2 and TRBJ2-7; 12 positions agree with TRBD1. With 5 bases clipped from V and 2 bases from J, the junction kept 16 bases outside the gene matches. This CDR3 region has 19 residues. CDR1 is SGHTA and CDR2 is FQGNSA in the germline V gene. CDR3: CASSPRDRGRGGYTYEQYF. The CDR3 nucleotides read TGTGCCAGCAGCCCCCGGGACAGGGGGCGCGGGGGGTATACCTACGAGCAGTACTTC.

The chain links TRBV4-3 to TRBJ2-3, with 7 positions matching TRBD2. V lost 4 bases, J lost 6 bases, and 16 bases stayed unmatched. This CDR3 has 17 residues. Germline assignment: CDR1 LGHNA and CDR2 YSLEER. In nucleotides, the CDR3 is TGCGCCAGCAGCCTTTCCCTCCTAGCGGAGATCCCCGATACGCAGTATTTT. This translates into CASSLSLLAEIPDTQYF.

This clonotype was seen ten or more times. The V and J genes are TRBV11-2 and TRBJ1-1; 7 nucleotides align to TRBD1. CDR3 size: 15 residues. Germline V gene lookup returns CDR1 SGHAT and CDR2 FQNNGV. V lost 5 bases to trimming and J lost 0 bases; unmatched junction nucleotides: 6. In DNA form, the CDR3 reads TGTGCCAGCAGCCTTGGACAGGTGATGAACACTGAAGCTTTCTTT. Its protein product is CASSLGQVMNTEAFF.

This clonotype was seen repeatedly, ten times or more. The chain recombines TRBV5-1 with TRBJ2-7; 10 bases are a match to TRBD2. This CDR3 comprises 16 residues. The junction had 12 bases not matched to a gene; V was cut back by 2 bases and J by 7 bases. In germline, CDR1 is SGHRS, CDR2 YFSETQ. The CDR3 loop reads CASSLRLAGEQGEQYF. DNA of the CDR3: TGCGCCAGCAGCTTAAGGCTAGCGGGAGAGCAAGGAGAGCAGTACTTC.